This T cell receptor beta chain was sequenced for a study of blood T cell repertoires in COVID-19. Clones were read by immunoSEQ multiplex PCR, and TCRdb kept only the in-frame ones, dropping some. The sample consists of about 280,000 clones, 85% of them appearing once. From germline, CDR1 is MNHNS and CDR2 SASEGT. CDR3 length equals 14 residues. V was clipped by 6 bases and J by 6 bases, with 18 bases between them. V usage is TRBV6-1 and J usage is TRBJ2-7; the D gene is possibly TRBD2 (6 bases). The sample consisted of peripheral blood. The origin of this receptor is a human donor in a cohort sampled during active COVID-19. CDR3 DNA sequence: TGTGCCAGCAGCCCCATGGTCGGAGGGATCGAGCAGTACTTC. As protein: CASSPMVGGIEQYF.